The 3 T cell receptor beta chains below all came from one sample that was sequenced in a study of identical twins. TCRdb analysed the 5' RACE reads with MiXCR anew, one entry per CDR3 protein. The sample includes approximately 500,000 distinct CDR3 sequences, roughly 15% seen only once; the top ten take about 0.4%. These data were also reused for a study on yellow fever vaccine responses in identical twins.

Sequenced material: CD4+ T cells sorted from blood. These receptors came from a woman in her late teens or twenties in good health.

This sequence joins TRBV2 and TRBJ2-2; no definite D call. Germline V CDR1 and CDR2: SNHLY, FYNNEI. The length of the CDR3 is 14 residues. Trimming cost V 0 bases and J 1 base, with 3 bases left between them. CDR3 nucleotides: TGTGCCAGCAGTGAAGCAGAGAACACCGGGGAGCTGTTTTTT. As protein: CASSEAENTGELFF.

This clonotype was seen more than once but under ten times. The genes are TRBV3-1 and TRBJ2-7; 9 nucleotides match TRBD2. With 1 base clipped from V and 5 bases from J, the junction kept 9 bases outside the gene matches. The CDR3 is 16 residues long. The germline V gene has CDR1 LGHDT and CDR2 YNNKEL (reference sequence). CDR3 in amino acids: CASSQANGLARDEQYF. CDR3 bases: TGTGCCAGCAGCCAAGCCAACGGACTAGCGCGGGACGAGCAGTACTTC.

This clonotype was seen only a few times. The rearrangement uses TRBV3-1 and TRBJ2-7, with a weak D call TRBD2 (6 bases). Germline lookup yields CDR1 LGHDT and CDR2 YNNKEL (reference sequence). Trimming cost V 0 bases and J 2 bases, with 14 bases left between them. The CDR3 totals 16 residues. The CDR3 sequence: CASSQDLAGTPYEQYF. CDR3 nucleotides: TGTGCCAGCAGCCAAGATTTGGCGGGGACGCCCTACGAGCAGTACTTC.